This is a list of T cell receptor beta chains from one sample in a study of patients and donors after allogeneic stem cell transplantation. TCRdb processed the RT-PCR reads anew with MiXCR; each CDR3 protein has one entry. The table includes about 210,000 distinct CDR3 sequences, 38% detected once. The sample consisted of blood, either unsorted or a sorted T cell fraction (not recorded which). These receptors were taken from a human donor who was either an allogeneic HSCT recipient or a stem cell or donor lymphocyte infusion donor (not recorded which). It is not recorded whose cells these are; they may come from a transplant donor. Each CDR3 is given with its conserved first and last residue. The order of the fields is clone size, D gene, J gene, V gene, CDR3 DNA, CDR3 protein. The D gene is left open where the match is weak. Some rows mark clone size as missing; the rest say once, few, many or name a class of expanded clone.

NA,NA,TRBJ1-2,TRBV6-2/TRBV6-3,TGTGCCAGCAGCAACGAAGGACGGGGCTACACCTTC,CASSNEGRGYTF
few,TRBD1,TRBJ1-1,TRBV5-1,TGCGCCAGCAGCTTGGCCTGGGACAGGCGGGCTGAAGCTTTCTTT,CASSLAWDRRAEAFF
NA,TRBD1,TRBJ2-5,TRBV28,TGTGCCAGCAGGGACACAGGGGGCGGGAAGACCCAGTACTTC,CASRDTGGGKTQYF
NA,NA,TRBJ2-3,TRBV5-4,TGTGCCAGCAGCAAAGGGGACGGACCCACAGATACGCAGTATTTT,CASSKGDGPTDTQYF
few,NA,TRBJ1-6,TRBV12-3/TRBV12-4,TGTGCCAGCAGTTTAAAAGGGGGTGATTCACCCCTCCACTTT,CASSLKGGDSPLHF
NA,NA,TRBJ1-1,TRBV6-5,TGTGCCAGCAGTTACTCGACATTGACCATGGAAGCTTTCTTT,CASSYSTLTMEAFF
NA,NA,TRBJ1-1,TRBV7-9,TGTGCCAGCAGCTTTGGCGGGGCTGAAGCTTTCTTT,CASSFGGAEAFF
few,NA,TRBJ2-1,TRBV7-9,TGTGCCAGCAACCCTCTCGGGACAACTTACAATGAGCAGTTCTTC,CASNPLGTTYNEQFF
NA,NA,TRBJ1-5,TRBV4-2,TGTGCCAGCAGCCAAGATTTCAGGACAGCGAGCAATCAGCCCCAGCATTTT,CASSQDFRTASNQPQHF
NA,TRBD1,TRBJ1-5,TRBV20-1,TGCAGTGCTAGACCAGGGGGAAGCAATCAGCCCCAGCATTTT,CSARPGGSNQPQHF
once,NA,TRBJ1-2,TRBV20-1,TGCAGTGCTAGAGGAGCTTCCAAGGGCCCGGAGTCCGTGAGCGGCTACACCTTC,CSARGASKGPESVSGYTF
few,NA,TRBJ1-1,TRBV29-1,TGCAGCGCCCGGTGGCAACCGAACACTGAAGCTTTCTTT,CSARWQPNTEAFF
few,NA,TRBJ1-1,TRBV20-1,TGCAGTGCTAGGGACAGTTGGAACACTGAAGCTTTCTTT,CSARDSWNTEAFF
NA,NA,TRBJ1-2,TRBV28,TGTGCCAGCACCCAGAGTTGGGCCTCGCTGTCCTATGGCTACACCTTC,CASTQSWASLSYGYTF
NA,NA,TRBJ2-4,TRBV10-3,TGTGCCATCAGTGACCGGGACGGAACCAAAAACATTCAGTACTTC,CAISDRDGTKNIQYF
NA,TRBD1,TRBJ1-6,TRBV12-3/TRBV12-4,TGTGCCAGCAGTTGGACAGGGGCAGGCGGAAAGAAATCACCCCTCCACTTT,CASSWTGAGGKKSPLHF
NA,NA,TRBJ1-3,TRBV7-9,TGTGCCAGCAGCTTAGCCAGGCCGAGCTCTGGAAACACCATATATTTT,CASSLARPSSGNTIYF
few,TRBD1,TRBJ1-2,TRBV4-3,TGCGCCAGCAGCCAAGAATCAGGGGGAGGATTTGGCTACACCTTC,CASSQESGGGFGYTF
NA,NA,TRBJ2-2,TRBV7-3,TGTGCCAGCAGCCCACAAGGGCAGACGAACACCGGGGAGCTGTTTTTT,CASSPQGQTNTGELFF
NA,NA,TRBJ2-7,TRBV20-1,TGCAGTGCTAAAGGACAAGGGATATACTTC,CSAKGQGIYF
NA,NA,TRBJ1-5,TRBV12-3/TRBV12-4,TGTGCCAGCAGTGCGGGGACGGACGTTAGCAATCAGCCCCAGCATTTT,CASSAGTDVSNQPQHF
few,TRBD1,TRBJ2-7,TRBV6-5,TGTGCCAGCAGGCGGACAGGGGCCTACGAGCAGTACTTC,CASRRTGAYEQYF
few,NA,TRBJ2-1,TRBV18,TGTGCCAGCTCACCTGGACAGCGAAACAATGAGCAGTTCTTC,CASSPGQRNNEQFF
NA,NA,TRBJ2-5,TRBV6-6,TGTGCCAGCAGTTACTCACTCCCCCTCAGCCAAGAGACCCAGTACTTC,CASSYSLPLSQETQYF